This T cell receptor beta chain was sequenced for a study of blood T cells in healthy people across ages. Using a J-beta primer mix together with a sample-barcoded 5' primer, a second PCR was run for about 7 to 12 cycles. Using its own MiXCR run on the 5' RACE reads, TCRdb lists one record per CDR3 protein. This sample yields 550,000 to 600,000 distinct CDR3 sequences, of which 25% to 30% are seen a single time; around 18% belongs to the top ten. This clonotype was seen a few times. The CDR3 is made up of 15 amino acids. Looked up from germline, CDR1 is MGHRA and CDR2 is YSYEKL. Sequencing was carried out using blood. This receptor was identified in a woman in her sixties or seventies in good health. This sequence joins TRBV4-1 and TRBJ2-5; a weak D match, TRBD1 (6 bases). The end of the DNA fits TRBJ2-1 better, so the J call may be wrong. Here the CDR3 DNA reads TGCGCCAGCAGCCTTGCTCACCTCGACAGGAATGAGCAGTTCTTC. It yields the protein CASSLAHLDRNEQFF.